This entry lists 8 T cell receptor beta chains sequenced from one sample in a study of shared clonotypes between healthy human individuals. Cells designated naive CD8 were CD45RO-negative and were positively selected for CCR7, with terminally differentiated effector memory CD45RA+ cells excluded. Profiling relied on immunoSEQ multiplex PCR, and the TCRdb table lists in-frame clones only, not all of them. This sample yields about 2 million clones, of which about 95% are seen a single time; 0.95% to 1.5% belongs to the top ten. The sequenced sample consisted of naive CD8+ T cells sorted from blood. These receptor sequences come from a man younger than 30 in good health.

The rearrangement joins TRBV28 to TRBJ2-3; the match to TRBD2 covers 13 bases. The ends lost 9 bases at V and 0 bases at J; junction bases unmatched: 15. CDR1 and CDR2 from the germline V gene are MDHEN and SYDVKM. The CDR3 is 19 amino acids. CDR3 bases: TGTGCCAGGAAGACTAGCGGGGGGCTCCTCTCCTCTAGCACAGATACGCAGTATTTT. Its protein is CARKTSGGLLSSSTDTQYF.

This CDR3 is CASRGQGVSSYEQYF. In nucleotides, the CDR3 is TGTGCCAGCAGGGGACAGGGTGTGTCTTCCTACGAGCAGTACTTC. The chain joins TRBV27 to TRBJ2-7; 9 bases fit TRBD1. V lost 6 bases, J lost 1 base, and 7 bases stayed unmatched. The CDR3 is made up of 15 amino acids. Germline loops: CDR1 MNHEY, CDR2 SMNVEV (reference sequence).

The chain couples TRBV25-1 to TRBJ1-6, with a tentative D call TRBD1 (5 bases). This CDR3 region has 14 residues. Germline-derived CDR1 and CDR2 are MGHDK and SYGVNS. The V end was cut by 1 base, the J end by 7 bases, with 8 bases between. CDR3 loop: CASSEFGGNSPLHF. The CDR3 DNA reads TGTGCCAGCAGTGAATTTGGGGGGAATTCACCCCTCCACTTT.

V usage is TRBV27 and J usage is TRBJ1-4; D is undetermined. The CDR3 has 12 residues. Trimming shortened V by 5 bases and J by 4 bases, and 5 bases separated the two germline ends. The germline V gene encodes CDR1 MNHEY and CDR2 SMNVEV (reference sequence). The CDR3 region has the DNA TGTGCCAGCAGTAATCTTAATGAAAAACTGTTTTTT. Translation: CASSNLNEKLFF.

The CDR3 sequence is CASSLRTEAYEQYF. CDR3 coding DNA: TGTGCCAGCAGTTTAAGGACAGAGGCCTACGAGCAGTACTTC. The chain links TRBV28 to TRBJ2-7, with D perhaps matching TRBD1 (6 bases). V lost 2 bases and J lost 2, with 10 bases in between. This CDR3 is 14 amino acids long. Germline V gives CDR1 MDHEN, CDR2 SYDVKM. The whole variable domain, filled in from reference TRBV28 and TRBJ2-7, reads DVKVTQSSRYLVKRTGEKVFLECVQDMDHENMFWYRQDPGLGLRLIYFSYDVKMKEKGDIPEGYSVSREKKERFSLILESASTNQTSMYLCASSLRTEAYEQYFGPGTRLTVT.

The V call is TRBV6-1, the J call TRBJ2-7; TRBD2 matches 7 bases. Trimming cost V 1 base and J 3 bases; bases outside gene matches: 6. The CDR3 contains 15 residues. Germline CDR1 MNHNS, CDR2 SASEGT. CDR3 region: CASSEEASGIYEQYF. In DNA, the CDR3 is TGTGCCAGCAGTGAAGAGGCTAGCGGAATCTACGAGCAGTACTTC.

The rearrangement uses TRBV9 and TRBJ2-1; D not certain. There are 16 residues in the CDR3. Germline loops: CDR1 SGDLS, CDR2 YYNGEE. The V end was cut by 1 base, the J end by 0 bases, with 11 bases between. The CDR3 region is CASSVNPQSSYNEQFF. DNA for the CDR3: TGTGCCAGCAGCGTAAATCCCCAGAGCTCCTACAATGAGCAGTTCTTC.

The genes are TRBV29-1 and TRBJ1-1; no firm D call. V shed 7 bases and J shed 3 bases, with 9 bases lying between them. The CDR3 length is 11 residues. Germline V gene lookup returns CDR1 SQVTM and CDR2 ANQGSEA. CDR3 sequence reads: CSGLLYTEAFF. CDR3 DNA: TGCAGCGGGTTATTGTACACTGAAGCTTTCTTT.